This T cell receptor beta chain is from a study of shared clonotypes between healthy human individuals. Germline CDR1 is MNHEY and CDR2 is SVGAGI. The ends lost 5 bases at V and 2 bases at J; junction bases unmatched: 9. The CDR3 covers 15 residues. In the CD4+ fraction, cells were divided into CD45RA+ naive and CD45RA-negative memory subsets. Assay execution proceeded at the deep level. Assay used: immunoSEQ multiplex PCR; TCRdb lists only in-frame clones, some missing. In the table there are fewer than 850,000 clones, about two thirds of which are singletons. This clone was counted once. As yet, its antigen is unknown. Study findings and constraints: The rarefaction results pointed to incomplete sorted-subset sequencing despite large depth. Estimated richness values were generally larger in naive subsets than in memory subsets.

Source material: memory CD4+ T cells sorted from blood. Regarding subset: CD45RA-negative fraction. V usage is TRBV6-5 and J usage is TRBJ2-7; 7 bases are a match to TRBD1. The source of this sequence is a woman in her thirties in good health. The CDR3 loop is CASSKPGTVTYEQYF. CDR3 sequence (DNA): TGTGCCAGCAGTAAACCGGGGACAGTTACCTACGAGCAGTACTTC.